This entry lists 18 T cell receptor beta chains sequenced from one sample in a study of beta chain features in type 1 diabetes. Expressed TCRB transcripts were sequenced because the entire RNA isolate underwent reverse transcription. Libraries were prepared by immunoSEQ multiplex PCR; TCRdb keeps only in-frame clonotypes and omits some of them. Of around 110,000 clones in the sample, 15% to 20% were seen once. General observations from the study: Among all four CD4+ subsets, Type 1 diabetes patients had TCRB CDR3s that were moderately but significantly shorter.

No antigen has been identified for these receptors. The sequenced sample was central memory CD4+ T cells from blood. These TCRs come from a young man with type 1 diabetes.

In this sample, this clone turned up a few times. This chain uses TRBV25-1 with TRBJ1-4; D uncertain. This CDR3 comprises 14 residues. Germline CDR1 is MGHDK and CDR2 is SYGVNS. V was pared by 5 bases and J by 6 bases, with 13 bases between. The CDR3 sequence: CASSRDALYEKLFF. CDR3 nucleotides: TGTGCCAGCAGTCGGGATGCTCTTTATGAAAAACTGTTTTTT.

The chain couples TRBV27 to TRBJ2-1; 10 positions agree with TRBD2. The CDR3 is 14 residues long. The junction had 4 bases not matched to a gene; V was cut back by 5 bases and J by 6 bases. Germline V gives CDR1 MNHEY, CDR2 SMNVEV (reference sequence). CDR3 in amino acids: CASSPGLATNEQFF. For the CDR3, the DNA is TGTGCCAGCAGTCCGGGACTAGCGACCAATGAGCAGTTCTTC.

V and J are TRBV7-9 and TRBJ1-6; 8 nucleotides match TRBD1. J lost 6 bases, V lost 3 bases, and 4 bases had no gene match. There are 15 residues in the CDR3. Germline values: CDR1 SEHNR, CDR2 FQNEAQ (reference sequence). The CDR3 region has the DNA TGTGCCAGCAGCTTGCAGGGGGCTAGTAATTCACCCCTCCACTTT. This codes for CASSLQGASNSPLHF.

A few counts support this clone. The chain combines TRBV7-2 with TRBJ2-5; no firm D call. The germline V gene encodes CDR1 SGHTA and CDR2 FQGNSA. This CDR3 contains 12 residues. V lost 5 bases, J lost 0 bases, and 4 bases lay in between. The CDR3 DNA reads TGTGCCAGCAGCCCAAACCAAGAGACCCAGTACTTC. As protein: CASSPNQETQYF.

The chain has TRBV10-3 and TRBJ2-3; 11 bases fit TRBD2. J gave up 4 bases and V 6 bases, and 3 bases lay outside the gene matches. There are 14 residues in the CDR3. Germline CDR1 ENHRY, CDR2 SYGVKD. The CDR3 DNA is TGTGCCATCAGCTCTAGCGGGGGGTCAGATACGCAGTATTTT. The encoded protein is CAISSSGGSDTQYF.

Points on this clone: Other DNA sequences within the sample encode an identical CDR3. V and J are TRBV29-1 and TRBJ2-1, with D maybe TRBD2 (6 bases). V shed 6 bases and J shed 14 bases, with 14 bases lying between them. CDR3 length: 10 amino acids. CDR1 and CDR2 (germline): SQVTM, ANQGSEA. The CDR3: CSVQVGEEFF. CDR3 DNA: TGCAGCGTGCAGGTCGGGGAGGAGTTCTTC.

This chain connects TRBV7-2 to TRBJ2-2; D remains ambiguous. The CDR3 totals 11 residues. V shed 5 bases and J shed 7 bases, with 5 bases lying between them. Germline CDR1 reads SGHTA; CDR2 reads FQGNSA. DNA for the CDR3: TGTGCCAGCAGCGCCGGCGGGGAGCTGTTTTTT. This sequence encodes CASSAGGELFF.

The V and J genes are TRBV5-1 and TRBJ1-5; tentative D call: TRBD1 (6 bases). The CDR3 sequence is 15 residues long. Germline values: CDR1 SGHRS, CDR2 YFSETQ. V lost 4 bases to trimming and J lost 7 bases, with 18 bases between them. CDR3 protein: CASSPEGGHGQPQHF. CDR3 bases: TGCGCCAGCAGCCCGGAGGGGGGGCACGGGCAGCCCCAGCATTTT.

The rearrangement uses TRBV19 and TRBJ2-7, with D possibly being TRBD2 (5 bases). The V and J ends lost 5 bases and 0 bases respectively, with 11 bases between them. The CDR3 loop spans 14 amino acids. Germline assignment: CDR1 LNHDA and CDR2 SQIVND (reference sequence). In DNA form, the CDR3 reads TGTGCCAGTAGTGGCGGCGGGTACTCCTACGAGCAGTACTTC. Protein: CASSGGGYSYEQYF.

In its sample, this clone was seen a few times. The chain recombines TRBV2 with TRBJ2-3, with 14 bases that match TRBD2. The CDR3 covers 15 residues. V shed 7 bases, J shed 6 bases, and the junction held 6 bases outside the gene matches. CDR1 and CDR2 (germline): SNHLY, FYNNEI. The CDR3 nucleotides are TGTGCCAGCACTTGGACTAGCGGGGGGACGGATACGCAGTATTTT. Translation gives CASTWTSGGTDTQYF.

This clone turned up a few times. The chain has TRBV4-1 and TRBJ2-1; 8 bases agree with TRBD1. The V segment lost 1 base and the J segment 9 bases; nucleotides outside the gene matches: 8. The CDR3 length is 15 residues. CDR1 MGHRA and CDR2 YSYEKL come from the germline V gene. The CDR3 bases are TGCGCCAGCAGCCAAGGTGCGGACAGGGCGACTGAGCAGTTCTTC. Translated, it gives CASSQGADRATEQFF.

CDR3 amino acids: CASSFSGRHSNYGYTF. The CDR3 DNA is TGTGCCAGCAGCTTCTCGGGACGGCACTCGAACTATGGCTACACCTTC. The J gene is TRBJ1-2, the V gene TRBV7-9, with a possible D match to TRBD1 (5 bases). CDR3 length: 16 residues. Looked up from germline, CDR1 is SEHNR and CDR2 is FQNEAQ (reference sequence). Deletions cut 3 bases from V and 2 bases from J, with 16 bases between.

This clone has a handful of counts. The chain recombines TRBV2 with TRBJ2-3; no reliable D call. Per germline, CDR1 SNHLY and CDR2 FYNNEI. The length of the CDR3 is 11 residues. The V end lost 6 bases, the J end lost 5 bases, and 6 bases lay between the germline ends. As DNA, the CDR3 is TGTGCCAGCAGCCTTCAAGATACGCAGTATTTT. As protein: CASSLQDTQYF.

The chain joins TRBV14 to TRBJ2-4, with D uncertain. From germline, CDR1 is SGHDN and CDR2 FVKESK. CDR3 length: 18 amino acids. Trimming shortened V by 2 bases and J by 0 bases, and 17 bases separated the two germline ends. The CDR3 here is CASSQTNLRRVAKNIQYF. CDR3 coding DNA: TGTGCCAGCAGCCAAACGAATCTTAGACGGGTAGCCAAAAACATTCAGTACTTC.

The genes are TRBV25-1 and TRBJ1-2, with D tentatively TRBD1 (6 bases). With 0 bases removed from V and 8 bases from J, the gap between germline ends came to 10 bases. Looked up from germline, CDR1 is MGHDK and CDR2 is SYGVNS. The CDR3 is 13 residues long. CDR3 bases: TGTGCCAGCAGTGAATATGAAGGACAGGGCTACACCTTC. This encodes CASSEYEGQGYTF.

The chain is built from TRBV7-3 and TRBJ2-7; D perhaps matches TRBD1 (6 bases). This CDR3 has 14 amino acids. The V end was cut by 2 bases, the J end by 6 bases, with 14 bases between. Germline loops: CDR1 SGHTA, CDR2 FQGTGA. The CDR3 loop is CASSLATGIGEQYF. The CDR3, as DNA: TGTGCCAGCAGCTTAGCCACAGGGATAGGCGAGCAGTACTTC.

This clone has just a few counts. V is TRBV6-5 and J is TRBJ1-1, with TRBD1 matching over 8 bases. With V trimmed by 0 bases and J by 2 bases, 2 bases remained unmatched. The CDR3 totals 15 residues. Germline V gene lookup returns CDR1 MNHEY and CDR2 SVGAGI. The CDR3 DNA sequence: TGTGCCAGCAGTTACTCGACAGGGGTAAACACTGAAGCTTTCTTT. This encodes CASSYSTGVNTEAFF.

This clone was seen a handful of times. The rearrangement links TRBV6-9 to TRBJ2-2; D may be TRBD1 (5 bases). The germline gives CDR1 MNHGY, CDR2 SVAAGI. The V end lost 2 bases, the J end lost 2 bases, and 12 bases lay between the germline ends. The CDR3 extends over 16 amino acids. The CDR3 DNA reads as TGTGCCAGCAGTTATGCCGACAGCCCAAACACCGGGGAGCTGTTTTTT. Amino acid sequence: CASSYADSPNTGELFF.